One sample yielded the 22 T cell receptor beta chains listed below, sequenced in a study of blood T cell repertoires in COVID-19. Here immunoSEQ multiplex PCR was the method, and the copy in TCRdb shows in-frame clones only, minus some. The profile shows about 100,000 clones, almost 90% of them singletons. The sequenced sample was peripheral blood. The receptors shown here come from a human donor in a cohort sampled during active COVID-19.

This clone was counted between two and nine times. This chain links TRBV3-1 (or the pseudogene TRBV3-2) with TRBJ1-5; D unresolved. The CDR3 has 15 amino acids. V lost 0 bases and J 3 bases, leaving 9 bases between the germline ends. Per the germline V gene, CDR1 is LGHDT and CDR2 is YNNKEL (reference sequence). CDR3 protein: CASSQDGPINQPQHF. Here the CDR3 DNA reads TGTGCCAGCAGCCAAGATGGGCCGATCAATCAGCCCCAGCATTTT.

Here the CDR3 DNA reads TGTGCCAGCAGCCCATACAGCCTTCTTGAGCAGTTCTTC. Protein: CASSPYSLLEQFF. The gene calls are TRBV7-2 and TRBJ2-1, with unresolved D. The CDR3 has 13 residues. Per the germline V gene, CDR1 is SGHTA and CDR2 is FQGNSA. Trimming removed 5 bases at V and 9 bases at J, with 14 bases between.

V is TRBV5-6 and J is TRBJ2-4; 11 positions agree with TRBD1. The V gene's germline CDR1 is SGHDT and CDR2 YYEEEE. The trim removed 4 bases at V and 8 bases at J, leaving 8 bases unmatched. This CDR3 spans 15 amino acids. This CDR3 reads CASSTGTGGRDIQYF. DNA for the CDR3: TGTGCCAGCAGCACGGGGACAGGGGGACGAGACATTCAGTACTTC.

This chain uses TRBV18 with TRBJ2-6, with D hard to call. The germline V gene has CDR1 KGHSH and CDR2 LQKENI. The V end lost 6 bases, the J end lost 4 bases, and 13 bases lay between the germline ends. The CDR3 loop spans 15 amino acids. The CDR3 loop reads CASSTVVGGANVLTF. In nucleotides, the CDR3 is TGTGCCAGCTCGACTGTTGTTGGCGGGGCCAACGTCCTGACTTTC.

This chain links TRBV7-3 with TRBJ1-1; 11 bases are a match to TRBD1. Germline assignment: CDR1 SGHTA and CDR2 FQGTGA. The junction had 7 bases not matched to a gene; V was cut back by 0 bases and J by 1 base. The CDR3 is made up of 18 amino acids. The CDR3, as DNA: TGTGCCAGCAGCTTAACCCCTCCCGGGACAGGGGGGAACACTGAAGCTTTCTTT. It encodes CASSLTPPGTGGNTEAFF. The complete variable domain, with remaining parts taken from reference TRBV7-3 and TRBJ1-1, reads GAGVSQTPSNKVTEKGKYVELRCDPISGHTALYWYRQSLGQGPEFLIYFQGTGAADDSGLPNDRFFAVRPEGSVSTLKIQRTERGDSAVYLCASSLTPPGTGGNTEAFFGQGTRLTVV.

The rearrangement joins TRBV13 to TRBJ2-1; 7 nucleotides line up with TRBD1. Germline V gene lookup returns CDR1 PRHDT and CDR2 FYEKMQ (reference sequence). V shed 0 bases, J shed 9 bases, and the junction held 11 bases outside the gene matches. The CDR3 totals 16 residues. The chain's CDR3 is CASSLGAGGRIGEQFF. The CDR3 nucleotides read TGTGCCAGCAGCTTAGGGGCAGGGGGAAGGATAGGTGAGCAGTTCTTC.

This rearrangement joins TRBV15 to TRBJ2-7; D gene uncertain. The CDR3 runs to 14 residues. The V gene lost 3 bases and the J gene lost 0 bases, with 9 bases spanning the gap. The germline gives CDR1 LNHNV, CDR2 YYDKDF (reference sequence). The CDR3 nucleotides read TGTGCCACCAGCAGCGACCCGGGCTCCTACGAGCAGTACTTC. It specifies CATSSDPGSYEQYF.

The rearrangement joins TRBV30 to TRBJ1-3; 8 nucleotides match TRBD1. Losses at the gene ends were 1 base for V and 3 bases for J; bases not matched to a gene: 5. This CDR3 has 15 residues. From germline, CDR1 is GTSNPN and CDR2 SVGIG (reference sequence). The CDR3 is CAWSAQGQGGNTIYF. CDR3 sequence (DNA): TGTGCCTGGAGTGCTCAAGGACAGGGTGGAAACACCATATATTTT.

The count of this clone is one. This chain connects TRBV19 to TRBJ2-3, with TRBD1 as a possible D gene (5 bases). Germline assignment: CDR1 LNHDA and CDR2 SQIVND (reference sequence). V was cut by 6 bases and J by 0 bases, with 10 bases left in between. The CDR3 consists of 14 residues. The CDR3 here is CASSLGHSTDTQYF. DNA for the CDR3: TGTGCCAGTAGCCTTGGACACAGCACAGATACGCAGTATTTT.

V is TRBV5-6 and J is TRBJ2-3; TRBD1 might be the D (5 bases). CDR1 is SGHDT and CDR2 is YYEEEE in the germline V gene. The length of the CDR3 is 19 residues. V dropped 2 bases and J dropped 2 bases, with 24 bases sitting between them. The CDR3 protein is CASSLYRLVYGAYTDTQYF. CDR3 DNA: TGTGCCAGCAGCTTATATCGGCTAGTTTATGGGGCATACACAGATACGCAGTATTTT.

The chain joins TRBV6-2 or TRBV6-3 to TRBJ2-7, with TRBD2 as a possible D gene (5 bases). Trimming pared 5 bases from V and 2 bases from J, leaving 16 bases between. The CDR3 totals 15 residues. Germline V gene data show CDR1 as MNHEY and CDR2 as SVGEGT. The CDR3 sequence is CASSNLAAATYEQYF. For the CDR3, the DNA is TGTGCCAGCAGTAATCTAGCAGCAGCCACCTACGAGCAGTACTTC.

This sequence joins TRBV3-1 (or the pseudogene TRBV3-2) and TRBJ2-2; D gene ambiguous. V gave up 7 bases and J gave up 0 bases, with 9 bases separating them. The germline V gene has CDR1 LGHDT and CDR2 YNNKEL (reference sequence). CDR3 length: 14 residues. In DNA, the CDR3 is TGTGCCAGCAACACAGATACGAACACCGGGGAGCTGTTTTTT. Encoded protein: CASNTDTNTGELFF.

This chain uses TRBV7-6 with TRBJ1-3; the D is unclear. The germline V gene has CDR1 SGHVS and CDR2 FNYEAQ. Deletions cut 5 bases from V and 2 bases from J, with 13 bases between. CDR3 size: 15 residues. For the CDR3, the DNA is TGTGCCAGCAGCCCCAGTCCGGGGACTGGAAACACCATATATTTT. Encoded protein: CASSPSPGTGNTIYF.

The genes are TRBV5-5 and TRBJ1-1, with 8 bases that match TRBD1. Germline V CDR1 and CDR2: SGHKS, YYEKEE (reference sequence). V dropped 4 bases and J dropped 2; count of bases not matched to a gene: 4. This CDR3 region has 14 residues. CDR3 protein: CASSGQGANTEAFF. CDR3 DNA sequence: TGTGCCAGCAGCGGGCAGGGGGCCAACACTGAAGCTTTCTTT.

This clone was recorded a few times. This rearrangement joins TRBV30 to TRBJ1-5; a possible D gene is TRBD1 (5 bases). Germline CDR1 GTSNPN, CDR2 SVGIG (reference sequence). The CDR3 spans 16 residues. V was trimmed by 4 bases and J by 1 base, leaving 17 bases between them. The CDR3 protein is CAWTLKGQASNQPQHF. DNA of the CDR3: TGTGCCTGGACCCTCAAGGGGCAGGCAAGCAATCAGCCCCAGCATTTT.

J is TRBJ2-3 and V is TRBV7-3; 8 bases align to TRBD2. Trimming took 4 bases from V and 0 from J; bases not matched to a gene: 9. The CDR3 is 17 amino acids. Germline CDR1 reads SGHTA; CDR2 reads FQGTGA. The CDR3 DNA follows: TGTGCCAGCAGCTCCCACGGGGCTAGCGGGAGCACAGATACGCAGTATTTT. Residues: CASSSHGASGSTDTQYF.

DNA for the CDR3: TGTGCCAGCAGTTACCCGGGACTAGCGGGGCTCTCTGGGGCCAACGTCCTGACTTTC. It is translated as CASSYPGLAGLSGANVLTF. This chain uses TRBV6-2 or TRBV6-3 with TRBJ2-6, with TRBD2 matching 13 bases. Trimming removed 2 bases from V and 0 bases from J; junction bases left unmatched: 4. Germline V CDR1 and CDR2: MNHEY, SVGEGT. This CDR3 spans 19 amino acids.

The V and J genes are TRBV12-3 or TRBV12-4 and TRBJ2-7, with 7 bases identical to TRBD2. Losses at the gene ends were 6 bases for V and 3 bases for J; bases not matched to a gene: 5. The CDR3 loop spans 13 amino acids. In DNA, the CDR3 is TGTGCCAGCAGACCCGGGAGGAACTACGAGCAGTACTTC. It specifies CASRPGRNYEQYF.

The chain recombines TRBV4-1 with TRBJ1-5, with D possibly matching TRBD1 (5 bases). Between the trimmed V and J ends, which lost 0 bases and 1 base, there was a span of 10 bases. This CDR3 is built from 16 residues. CDR1 and CDR2 from the germline V gene are MGHRA and YSYEKL. As DNA, the CDR3 is TGCGCCAGCAGCCAAGAAGGGGCAGGGAGCAATCAGCCCCAGCATTTT. Residues: CASSQEGAGSNQPQHF.

The chain joins TRBV5-1 to TRBJ1-1; tentative D call: TRBD1 (5 bases). The ends were cut back, 4 bases at V and 4 bases at J, with 11 bases in the middle. The V gene's germline CDR1 is SGHRS and CDR2 YFSETQ. This CDR3 is built from 13 residues. In nucleotides, the CDR3 is TGCGCCAGCAGCCCGGACACTTTCACTGAAGCTTTCTTT. This encodes CASSPDTFTEAFF.

This clone has just a few counts. CDR3 nucleotide sequence: TGTGCCAGCAGCTCCTGGCGGGAGGGGGACACCGGGGAGCTGTTTTTT. It yields the protein CASSSWREGDTGELFF. The J gene is TRBJ2-2, the V gene TRBV5-4, with 9 bases lining up with TRBD2. Looked up from germline, CDR1 is SGHNT and CDR2 is YYREEE (reference sequence). V gave up 3 bases and J gave up 3 bases; unmatched junction bases: 6. This CDR3 region has 16 residues.

The chain is built from TRBV18 and TRBJ2-1; 15 nucleotides align to TRBD2. The CDR3 spans 19 residues. Trimming at V came to 3 bases and at J to 12 bases, leaving 18 bases not matched to a gene. Looked up from germline, CDR1 is KGHSH and CDR2 is LQKENI. The CDR3, as DNA: TGTGCCAGCTCACCCCGGCTGACAGGGAGGACTAGCGGGAGGGCCGCGCAGTTCTTC. It yields the protein CASSPRLTGRTSGRAAQFF. Filled out from reference TRBV18 and TRBJ2-1, the complete variable domain reads NAGVMQNPRHLVRRRGQEARLRCSPMKGHSHVYWYRQLPEEGLKFMVYLQKENIIDESGMPKERFSAEFPKEGPSILRIQQVVRGDSAAYFCASSPRLTGRTSGRAAQFFGPGTRLTVL.